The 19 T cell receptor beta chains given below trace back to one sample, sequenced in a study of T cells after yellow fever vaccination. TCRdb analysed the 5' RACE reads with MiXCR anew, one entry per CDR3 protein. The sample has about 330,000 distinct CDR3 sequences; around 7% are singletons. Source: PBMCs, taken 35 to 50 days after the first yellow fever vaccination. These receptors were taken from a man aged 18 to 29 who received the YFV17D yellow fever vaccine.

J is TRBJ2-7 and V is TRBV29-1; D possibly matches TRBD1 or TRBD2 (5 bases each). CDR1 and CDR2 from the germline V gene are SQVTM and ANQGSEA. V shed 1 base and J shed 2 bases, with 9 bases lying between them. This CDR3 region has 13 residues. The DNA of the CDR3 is TGCAGCGTTGAAGGGGGGACCCCCTACGAGCAGTACTTC. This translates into CSVEGGTPYEQYF.

CDR3 sequence (DNA): TGTGCCAGCAGCCTAACAGGGGGCGAAGGCTACACCTTC. Translation gives CASSLTGGEGYTF. The chain links TRBV7-6 to TRBJ1-2; 9 nucleotides line up with TRBD1. CDR3 length: 13 amino acids. The germline CDR1 and CDR2 sequences are SGHVS and FNYEAQ. The V gene end was trimmed by 5 bases and the J gene end by 8 bases; junction bases not matched to a gene: 6.

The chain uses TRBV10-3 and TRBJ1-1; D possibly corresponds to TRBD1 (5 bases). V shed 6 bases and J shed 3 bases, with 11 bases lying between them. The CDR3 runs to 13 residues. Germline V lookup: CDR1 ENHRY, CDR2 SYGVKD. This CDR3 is CAIRRGADTEAFF. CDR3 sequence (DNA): TGTGCCATCAGAAGGGGCGCGGACACTGAAGCTTTCTTT.

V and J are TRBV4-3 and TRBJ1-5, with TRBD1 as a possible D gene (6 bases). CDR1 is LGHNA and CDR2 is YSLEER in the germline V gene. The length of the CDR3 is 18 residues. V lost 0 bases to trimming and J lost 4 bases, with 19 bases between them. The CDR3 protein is CASSQDLVGATRNQPQHF. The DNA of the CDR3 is TGCGCCAGCAGCCAAGACTTAGTGGGGGCGACTAGGAATCAGCCCCAGCATTTT.

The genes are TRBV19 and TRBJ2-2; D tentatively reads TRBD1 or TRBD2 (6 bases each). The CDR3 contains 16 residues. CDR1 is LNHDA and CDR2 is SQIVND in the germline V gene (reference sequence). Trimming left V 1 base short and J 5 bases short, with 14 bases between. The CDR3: CASSIGGAAGTGELFF. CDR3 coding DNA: TGTGCCAGTAGTATAGGGGGGGCCGCGGGAACCGGGGAGCTGTTTTTT.

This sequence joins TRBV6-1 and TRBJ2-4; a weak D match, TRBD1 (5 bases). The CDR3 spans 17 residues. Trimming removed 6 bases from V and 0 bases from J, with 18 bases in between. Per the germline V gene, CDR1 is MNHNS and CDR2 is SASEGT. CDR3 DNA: TGTGCCAGCAGGTCCGTGCAGGGAACACTAGCCAAAAACATTCAGTACTTC. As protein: CASRSVQGTLAKNIQYF.

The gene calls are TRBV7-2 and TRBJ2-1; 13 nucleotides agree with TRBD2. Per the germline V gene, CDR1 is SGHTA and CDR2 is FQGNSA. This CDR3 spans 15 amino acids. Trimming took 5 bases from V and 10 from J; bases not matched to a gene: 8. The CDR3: CASSPTSGGAYEQFF. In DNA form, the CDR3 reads TGTGCCAGCAGCCCAACTAGCGGGGGGGCGTACGAGCAGTTCTTC.

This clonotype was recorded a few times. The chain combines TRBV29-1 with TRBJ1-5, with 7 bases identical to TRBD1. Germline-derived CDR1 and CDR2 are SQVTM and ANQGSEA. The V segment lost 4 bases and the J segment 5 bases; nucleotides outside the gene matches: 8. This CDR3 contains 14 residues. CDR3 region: CSVAGQVGDQPQHF. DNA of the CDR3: TGCAGCGTTGCCGGACAGGTCGGGGATCAGCCCCAGCATTTT.

In DNA form, the CDR3 reads TGTGCCAGCAGTGTGGGACAGGGGAATTTAGCGCAGTATTTT. Translated, it gives CASSVGQGNLAQYF. The chain couples TRBV25-1 to TRBJ2-3; 10 bases map to TRBD1. Germline V CDR1 and CDR2: MGHDK, SYGVNS. The ends lost 4 bases at V and 10 bases at J; junction bases unmatched: 8. This CDR3 spans 14 amino acids.

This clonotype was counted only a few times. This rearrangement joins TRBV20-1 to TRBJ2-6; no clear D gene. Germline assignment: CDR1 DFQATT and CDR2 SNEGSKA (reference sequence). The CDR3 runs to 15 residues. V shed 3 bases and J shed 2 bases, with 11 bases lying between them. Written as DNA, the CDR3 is TGCAGTGCTAGGGCGGACCTCACTGGGGCCAACGTCCTGACTTTC. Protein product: CSARADLTGANVLTF.

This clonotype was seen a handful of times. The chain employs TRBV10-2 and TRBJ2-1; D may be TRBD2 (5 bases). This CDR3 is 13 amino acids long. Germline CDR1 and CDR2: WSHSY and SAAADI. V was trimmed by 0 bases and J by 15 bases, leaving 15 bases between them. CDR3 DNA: TGCGCCAGCAGTGAGTCAAACTACCCTGAGGGGTTCTTC. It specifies CASSESNYPEGFF.

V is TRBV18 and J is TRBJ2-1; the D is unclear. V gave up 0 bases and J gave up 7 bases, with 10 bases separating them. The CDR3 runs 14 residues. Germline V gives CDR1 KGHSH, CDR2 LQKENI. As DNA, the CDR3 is TGTGCCAGCTCACCACCGACAAGGCGGAATGAGCAGTTCTTC. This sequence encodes CASSPPTRRNEQFF.

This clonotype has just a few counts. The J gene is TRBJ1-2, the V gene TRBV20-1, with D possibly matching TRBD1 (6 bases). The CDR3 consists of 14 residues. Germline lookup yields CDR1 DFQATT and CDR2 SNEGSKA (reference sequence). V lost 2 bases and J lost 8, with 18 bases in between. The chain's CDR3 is CSARSSRGTGGYTF. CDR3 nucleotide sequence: TGCAGTGCTAGATCCTCCAGGGGCACGGGCGGCTACACCTTC.

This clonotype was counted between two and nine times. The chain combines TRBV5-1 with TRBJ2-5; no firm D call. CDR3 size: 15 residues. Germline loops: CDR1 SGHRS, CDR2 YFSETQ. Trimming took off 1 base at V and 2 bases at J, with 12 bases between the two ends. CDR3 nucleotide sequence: TGCGCCAGCAGCTTGTACATTCTTAGGCAAGAGACCCAGTACTTC. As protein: CASSLYILRQETQYF.

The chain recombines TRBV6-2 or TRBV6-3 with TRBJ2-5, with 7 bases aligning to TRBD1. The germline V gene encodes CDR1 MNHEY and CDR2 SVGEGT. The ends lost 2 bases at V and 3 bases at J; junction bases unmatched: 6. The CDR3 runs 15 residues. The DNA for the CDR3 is TGTGCCAGCAGTTACGAGATGGGGACAGAAGAGACCCAGTACTTC. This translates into CASSYEMGTEETQYF.

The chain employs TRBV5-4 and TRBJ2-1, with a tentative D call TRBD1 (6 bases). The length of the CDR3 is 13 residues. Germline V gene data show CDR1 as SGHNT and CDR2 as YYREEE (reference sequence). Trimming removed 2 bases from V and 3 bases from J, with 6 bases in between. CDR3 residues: CASSFRGYNEQFF. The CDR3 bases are TGTGCCAGCAGCTTCAGGGGCTACAATGAGCAGTTCTTC.

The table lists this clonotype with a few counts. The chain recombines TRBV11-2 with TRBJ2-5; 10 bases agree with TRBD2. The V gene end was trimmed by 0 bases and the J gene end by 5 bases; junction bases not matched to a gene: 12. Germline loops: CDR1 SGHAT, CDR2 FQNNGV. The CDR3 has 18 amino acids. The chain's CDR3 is CASSLDSRAGGIFETQYF. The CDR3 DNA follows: TGTGCCAGCAGCTTAGACTCAAGAGCGGGGGGGATTTTCGAGACCCAGTACTTC.

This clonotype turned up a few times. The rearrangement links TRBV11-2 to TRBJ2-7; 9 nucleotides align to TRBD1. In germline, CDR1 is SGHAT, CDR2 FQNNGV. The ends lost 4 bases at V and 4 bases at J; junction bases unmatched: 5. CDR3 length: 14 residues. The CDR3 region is CASSSRDRAYEQYF. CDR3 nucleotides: TGTGCCAGCAGCTCCCGGGACAGGGCGTACGAGCAGTACTTC.

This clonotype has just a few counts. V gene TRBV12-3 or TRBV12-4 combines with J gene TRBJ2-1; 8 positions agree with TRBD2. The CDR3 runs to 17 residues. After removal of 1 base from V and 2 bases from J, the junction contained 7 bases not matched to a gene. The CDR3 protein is CASSLETTGGPYNEQFF. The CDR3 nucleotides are TGTGCCAGCAGTTTAGAAACAACGGGGGGGCCCTACAATGAGCAGTTCTTC.